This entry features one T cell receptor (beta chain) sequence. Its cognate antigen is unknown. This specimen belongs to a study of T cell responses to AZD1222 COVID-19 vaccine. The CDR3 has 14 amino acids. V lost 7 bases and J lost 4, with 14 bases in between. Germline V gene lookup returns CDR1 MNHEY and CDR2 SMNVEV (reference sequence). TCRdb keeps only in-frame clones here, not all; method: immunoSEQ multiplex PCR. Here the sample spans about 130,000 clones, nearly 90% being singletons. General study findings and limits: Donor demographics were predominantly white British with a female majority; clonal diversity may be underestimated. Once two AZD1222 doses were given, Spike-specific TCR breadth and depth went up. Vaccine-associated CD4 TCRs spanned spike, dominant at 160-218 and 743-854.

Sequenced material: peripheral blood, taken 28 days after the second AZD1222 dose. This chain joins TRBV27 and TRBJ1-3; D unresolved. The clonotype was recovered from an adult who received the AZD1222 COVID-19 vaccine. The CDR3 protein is CASTGPRGGNTIYF. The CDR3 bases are TGTGCCAGCACCGGACCCCGGGGAGGAAACACCATATATTTT.